This T cell receptor beta chain is drawn from a study of cytomegalovirus exposure and HLA in healthy donors. Study-level results: Among CMV-associated TCR beta chains, most appeared HLA-restricted in a later analysis. In a later analysis, V- and J-gene trimming of beta chains associated with a DCLRE1C missense variant, replicated independently.

With respect to this clone: Its specificity is not known.

The CDR3 is made up of 13 amino acids. The primer mix had 60 Vbeta and 13 Jbeta primers. Here immunoSEQ multiplex PCR was the method, and the copy in TCRdb shows in-frame clones only, minus some. The sample shows about 140,000 clones, approximately 71% of them seen only once. The J gene is TRBJ1-5, the V gene TRBV21-1; whether TRBD1, the table's D call, matches the DNA was not checked. TRBV21-1 is a pseudogene locus. The TCR comes from a man aged 18-30 years in good health and CMV-seropositive. Sample: PBMCs. The CDR3 sequence: CARPNEDTQPQHF. CDR3 in DNA: TGTGCCAGGCCTAACGAAGACACCCAGCCCCAGCATTTT.